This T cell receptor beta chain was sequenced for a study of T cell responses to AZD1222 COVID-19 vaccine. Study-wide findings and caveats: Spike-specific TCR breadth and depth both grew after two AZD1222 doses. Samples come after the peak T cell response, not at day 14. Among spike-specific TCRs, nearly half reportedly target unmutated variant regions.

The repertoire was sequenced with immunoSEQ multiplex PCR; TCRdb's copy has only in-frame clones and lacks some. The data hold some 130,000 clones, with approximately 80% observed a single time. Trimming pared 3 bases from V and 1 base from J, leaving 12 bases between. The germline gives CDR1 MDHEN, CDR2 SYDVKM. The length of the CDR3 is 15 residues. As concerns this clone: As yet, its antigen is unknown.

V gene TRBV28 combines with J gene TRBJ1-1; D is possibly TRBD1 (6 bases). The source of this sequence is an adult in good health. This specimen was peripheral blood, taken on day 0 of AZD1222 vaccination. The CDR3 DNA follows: TGTGCCAGCAGTTTTCTTGGGACACAGAACACTGAAGCTTTCTTT. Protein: CASSFLGTQNTEAFF.